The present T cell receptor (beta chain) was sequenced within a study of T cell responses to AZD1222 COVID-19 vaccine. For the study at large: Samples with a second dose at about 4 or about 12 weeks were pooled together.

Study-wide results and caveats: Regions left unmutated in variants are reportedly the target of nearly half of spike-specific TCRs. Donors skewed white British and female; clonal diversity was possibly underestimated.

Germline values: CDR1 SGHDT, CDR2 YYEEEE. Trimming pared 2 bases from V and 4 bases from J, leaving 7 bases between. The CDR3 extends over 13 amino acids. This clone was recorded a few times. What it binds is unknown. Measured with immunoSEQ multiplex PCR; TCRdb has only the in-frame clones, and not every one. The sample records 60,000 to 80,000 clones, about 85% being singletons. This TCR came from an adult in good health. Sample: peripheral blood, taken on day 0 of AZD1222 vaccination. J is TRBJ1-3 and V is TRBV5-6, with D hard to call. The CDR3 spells CASSLEQGNTIYF. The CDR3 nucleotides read TGTGCCAGCAGCTTAGAACAGGGAAACACCATATATTTT.